A single sample gave rise to the 27 T cell receptor beta chains below, sequenced in a study of blood T cell repertoires in COVID-19. Produced via immunoSEQ multiplex PCR; TCRdb's table is partial and in-frame only. The profile shows about 90,000 clones, 85% of them singletons. The source material was peripheral blood. Every receptor here comes from a man aged 50-60 years with acute or convalescent COVID-19.

CDR3 DNA: TGTGCCAGCAGCGTGGGACAGGGAGGCGGAGAGACCCAGTACTTC. Translation: CASSVGQGGGETQYF. This rearrangement joins TRBV9 to TRBJ2-5; 9 bases align to TRBD1. Germline loops: CDR1 SGDLS, CDR2 YYNGEE. There are 15 residues in the CDR3. V gave up 2 bases and J gave up 4 bases; unmatched junction bases: 6. Full variable domain (missing parts from reference TRBV9 and TRBJ2-5): DSGVTQTPKHLITATGQRVTLRCSPRSGDLSVYWYQQSLDQGLQFLIQYYNGEERAKGNILERFSAQQFPDLHSELNLSSLELGDSALYFCASSVGQGGGETQYFGPGTRLLVL.

The chain combines TRBV2 with TRBJ1-1; D is perhaps TRBD1 (6 bases). There are 13 residues in the CDR3. Trimming cost V 8 bases and J 1 base, with 11 bases left between them. The germline V gene encodes CDR1 SNHLY and CDR2 FYNNEI. This CDR3 reads CASVLGGNTEAFF. CDR3 sequence (DNA): TGTGCCAGCGTGCTAGGGGGGAACACTGAAGCTTTCTTT.

The CDR3 region is CAWVKSASTSTGELFF. The DNA for the CDR3 is TGTGCCTGGGTGAAGTCGGCTAGCACGAGTACCGGGGAGCTGTTTTTT. The chain combines TRBV30 with TRBJ2-2; weak D call: TRBD2 (5 bases). The CDR3 consists of 16 residues. Trimming removed 5 bases from V and 5 bases from J, with 21 bases in between. The V gene's germline CDR1 is GTSNPN and CDR2 SVGIG (reference sequence).

The J gene is TRBJ2-7, the V gene TRBV5-4, with D tentatively TRBD2 (5 bases). Germline values: CDR1 SGHNT, CDR2 YYREEE (reference sequence). The length of the CDR3 is 14 residues. V shed 7 bases and J shed 2 bases, with 16 bases lying between them. The CDR3 DNA reads TGTGCCAGCGGGGTACCCGGGATCCCCTACGAGCAGTACTTC. This codes for CASGVPGIPYEQYF.

The V gene is TRBV7-8, the J gene TRBJ2-7; 7 positions match TRBD2. Trimming at V came to 3 bases and at J to 2 bases, leaving 1 base not matched to a gene. Germline-derived CDR1 and CDR2 are SGHVS and FQNEAQ. This CDR3 has 13 amino acids. This CDR3 reads CASSLGTTYEQYF. The DNA of the CDR3 is TGTGCCAGCAGCTTGGGGACTACCTACGAGCAGTACTTC.

The chain is built from TRBV10-3 and TRBJ1-2; tentative D call: TRBD1 (6 bases). The CDR3 is made up of 14 amino acids. Trimming left V 6 bases short and J 8 bases short, with 19 bases between. Germline V gene sequence: CDR1 ENHRY, CDR2 SYGVKD. CDR3 DNA sequence: TGTGCCATCAGGAATCCCGGGACAATGTCCGGCTACACCTTC. As protein: CAIRNPGTMSGYTF.

This chain joins TRBV2 and TRBJ2-1, with 11 bases fitting TRBD2. CDR1 and CDR2 (germline): SNHLY, FYNNEI. The CDR3 contains 15 residues. Losses at the gene ends were 3 bases for V and 7 bases for J; bases not matched to a gene: 5. CDR3 loop: CASSESSGGGNEQFF. In DNA, the CDR3 is TGTGCCAGCAGTGAGAGTAGCGGGGGGGGGAATGAGCAGTTCTTC.

The chain recombines TRBV4-3 with TRBJ2-7; TRBD1 agrees at 7 bases. CDR3 length: 15 residues. With V trimmed by 0 bases and J by 3 bases, 5 bases remained unmatched. Germline CDR1 reads LGHNA; CDR2 reads YSLEER. CDR3 in DNA: TGCGCCAGCAGCCAAGATAGAGGGGGCTACTACGAGCAGTACTTC. This translates into CASSQDRGGYYEQYF.

A few counts support this clone. The rearrangement joins TRBV6-5 to TRBJ1-2; 8 bases align to TRBD1. Germline loops: CDR1 MNHEY, CDR2 SVGAGI. The V segment lost 10 bases and the J segment 7 bases; nucleotides outside the gene matches: 8. The CDR3 consists of 12 residues. For the CDR3, the DNA is TGTGCCATCTCAACAGGGGGTGTTGGCTACACCTTC. Translating it yields CAISTGGVGYTF.

The CDR3 region is CASSQEGQGINYGYTF. CDR3 nucleotide sequence: TGCGCCAGCAGCCAGGAGGGACAGGGGATCAACTATGGCTACACCTTC. This rearrangement joins TRBV4-1 to TRBJ1-2; 10 nucleotides align to TRBD1. CDR1 and CDR2 (germline): MGHRA, YSYEKL. The ends lost 3 bases at V and 2 bases at J; junction bases unmatched: 6. This CDR3 is 16 amino acids long.

The rearrangement joins TRBV4-3 to TRBJ1-5, with a tentative D call TRBD1 (6 bases). The CDR3 spans 16 residues. V was trimmed by 3 bases and J by 9 bases, leaving 21 bases between them. Per the germline V gene, CDR1 is LGHNA and CDR2 is YSLEER. The CDR3 nucleotides are TGCGCCAGCAGCCAGGGCGGCGCGCGGGGGGGCGGGCCCCAGCATTTT. Protein sequence: CASSQGGARGGGPQHF.

V gene TRBV5-5 combines with J gene TRBJ1-1, with 7 bases that match TRBD1. The CDR3 runs 15 residues. V lost 5 bases and J lost 2; bases outside the gene matches: 9. Germline loops: CDR1 SGHKS, CDR2 YYEKEE (reference sequence). The CDR3 loop is CASRGPGQKNTEAFF. CDR3 nucleotide sequence: TGTGCCAGCAGAGGACCGGGACAGAAAAACACTGAAGCTTTCTTT.

In this sample, this clone turned up once. The rearrangement uses TRBV6-5 and TRBJ1-2; possible D gene TRBD1, 5 bases. The CDR3 runs 12 residues. V was clipped by 8 bases and J by 2 bases, with 9 bases between them. The germline gives CDR1 MNHEY, CDR2 SVGAGI. CDR3 sequence (DNA): TGTGCCAGCCTGGCAGGGAACTATGGCTACACCTTC. Protein: CASLAGNYGYTF.

This chain joins TRBV18 and TRBJ2-1, with 11 bases that match TRBD2. Trimming cost V 4 bases and J 6 bases; bases outside gene matches: 11. This CDR3 has 17 amino acids. The germline CDR1 and CDR2 sequences are KGHSH and LQKENI. CDR3 sequence: CASSQELAGATINEQFF. The CDR3 DNA reads TGTGCCAGCTCACAAGAACTAGCGGGGGCTACTATCAATGAGCAGTTCTTC.

This chain connects TRBV20-1 to TRBJ2-5, with TRBD2 identical over 7 bases. This CDR3 spans 13 amino acids. Germline CDR1 DFQATT, CDR2 SNEGSKA (reference sequence). With V trimmed by 3 bases and J by 3 bases, 4 bases remained unmatched. The CDR3 coding sequence is TGCAGTGCTAGTTCCAGCGGGGAAGAGACCCAGTACTTC. This translates into CSASSSGEETQYF.

The DNA of the CDR3 is TGTGCCAGCACCCTCGGAGGGAACTACTATGGCTACACCTTC. Residues: CASTLGGNYYGYTF. This chain uses TRBV7-2 with TRBJ1-2; D uncertain. Trimming shortened V by 7 bases and J by 3 bases, and 15 bases separated the two germline ends. Looked up from germline, CDR1 is SGHTA and CDR2 is FQGNSA. This CDR3 is 14 amino acids long.

This rearrangement joins TRBV7-2 to TRBJ2-7, with 7 bases lining up with TRBD2. V trimming: 4 bases; J trimming: 0 bases; junction bases outside the gene matches: 12. The CDR3 has 17 amino acids. Germline values: CDR1 SGHTA, CDR2 FQGNSA. DNA of the CDR3: TGTGCCAGCAGCTCCCCCGGGGAGGGGATTTTCTCCTACGAGCAGTACTTC. This encodes CASSSPGEGIFSYEQYF.

This sequence joins TRBV2 and TRBJ1-3; D unresolved. The CDR3 runs 12 residues. Germline V gives CDR1 SNHLY, CDR2 FYNNEI. V lost 4 bases and J 4 bases, leaving 5 bases between the germline ends. CDR3 in amino acids: CASSVQGNTIYF. The CDR3 coding sequence is TGTGCCAGCAGTGTCCAAGGAAACACCATATATTTT.

The genes are TRBV18 and TRBJ2-1; 12 nucleotides line up with TRBD2. This CDR3 spans 15 amino acids. Germline loops: CDR1 KGHSH, CDR2 LQKENI. V shed 4 bases, J shed 8 bases, and the junction held 6 bases outside the gene matches. CDR3 sequence reads: CASSRLAGEPHEQFF. As DNA, the CDR3 is TGTGCCAGCTCACGACTAGCGGGAGAGCCGCATGAGCAGTTCTTC.

The V and J genes are TRBV6-5 and TRBJ2-3; D ambiguous. This CDR3 is 15 amino acids long. The germline V and J ends were trimmed by 0 bases and 0 bases, with 7 bases remaining between them. Looked up from germline, CDR1 is MNHEY and CDR2 is SVGAGI. The DNA for the CDR3 is TGTGCCAGCAGTTACTCCGGAGATAGCACAGATACGCAGTATTTT. It encodes CASSYSGDSTDTQYF.

The chain couples TRBV4-3 to TRBJ1-1, with 10 nucleotides matching TRBD1. The CDR3 consists of 15 residues. CDR1 and CDR2 (germline): LGHNA, YSLEER. V lost 5 bases and J lost 5; bases outside the gene matches: 8. The CDR3 DNA reads TGCGCCAGCAGCTTCGGGACAGGGGAAGAAACTGAAGCTTTCTTT. Amino acids: CASSFGTGEETEAFF.

The sample holds one count of this clone. The V and J genes are TRBV28 and TRBJ2-3; 7 positions agree with TRBD2. J gave up 2 bases and V 4 bases, and 3 bases lay outside the gene matches. Germline V gene sequence: CDR1 MDHEN, CDR2 SYDVKM. The length of the CDR3 is 14 residues. The CDR3 region is CASSYGTNTDTQYF. The CDR3 nucleotides are TGTGCCAGCAGTTACGGGACTAACACAGATACGCAGTATTTT.

This chain links TRBV7-6 with TRBJ1-1; D remains unclear. Looked up from germline, CDR1 is SGHVS and CDR2 is FNYEAQ. V lost 4 bases and J 8 bases, leaving 11 bases between the germline ends. This CDR3 comprises 12 residues. The CDR3 protein is CASSSNSLEAFF. As DNA, the CDR3 is TGTGCCAGCAGCTCCAACAGCCTAGAAGCTTTCTTT.

The V call is TRBV4-1, the J call TRBJ2-1; maybe TRBD2 (7 bases). This CDR3 contains 15 residues. In germline, CDR1 is MGHRA, CDR2 YSYEKL. The ends were cut back, 2 bases at V and 5 bases at J, with 13 bases in the middle. CDR3 DNA: TGCGCCAGCAGCCAACCCAGCGGGGACAACAATGAGCAGTTCTTC. It is translated as CASSQPSGDNNEQFF.

The genes are TRBV2 and TRBJ2-7; D might be TRBD1 (5 bases). Trimming shortened V by 3 bases and J by 7 bases, and 13 bases separated the two germline ends. Germline V gene data show CDR1 as SNHLY and CDR2 as FYNNEI. The CDR3 is 13 residues long. This CDR3 reads CASSEWGYVEQYF. In nucleotides, the CDR3 is TGTGCCAGCAGTGAGTGGGGCTACGTTGAGCAGTACTTC.

V usage is TRBV15 and J usage is TRBJ1-2; 7 positions match TRBD1. The CDR3 is 15 residues long. Germline values: CDR1 LNHNV, CDR2 YYDKDF (reference sequence). With 2 bases clipped from V and 8 bases from J, the junction kept 11 bases outside the gene matches. In DNA form, the CDR3 reads TGTGCCACCAGCAGAAATCTCCCCGAACAGGGGGGCTACACCTTC. Its translation is CATSRNLPEQGGYTF.

This chain uses TRBV5-4 with TRBJ2-1, with 14 nucleotides matching TRBD2. Germline V gives CDR1 SGHNT, CDR2 YYREEE (reference sequence). V was pared by 3 bases and J by 8 bases, with 4 bases of the junction left unmatched. CDR3 length: 15 amino acids. CDR3 sequence (DNA): TGTGCCAGCAGCTCGGGGACTAGCGGGGGTTATGAGCAGTTCTTC. Translating gives CASSSGTSGGYEQFF.